The 7 T cell receptor beta chains presented below share a single source sample, sequenced in a study of identical twins (dated by TCRdb to 2016 to 2017). The library was obtained by 5' RACE. The instrument given in TCRdb is Illumina HiSeq 2000. TCRdb trimmed the raw reads at Q25, called clones with MiXCR and kept productive beta chains. Each record represents a unique CDR3 protein, reported with the most common genes and DNA among its rows. This sample has fewer than 550,000 distinct CDR3 sequences in its table, and 15% of those were observed once. Together, the top ten hold less than 0.5% of the sample. This sample was shared with a second study, whose subject was yellow fever vaccine responses in identical twins.

The material sequenced was CD4+ T cells sorted from blood. Source of these receptors: a woman aged 18-29 years in good health.

The chain couples TRBV6-5 to TRBJ1-3, with TRBD1 matching over 7 bases. CDR3 size: 16 residues. CDR1 is MNHEY, CDR2 SVGAGI, per germline. V gave up 4 bases and J gave up 0 bases; unmatched junction bases: 6. The CDR3 DNA is TGTGCCAGCAGTTCGGGACAGACTCGCTCTGGAAACACCATATATTTT. Amino acid sequence: CASSSGQTRSGNTIYF.

This clonotype was counted only a few times. The chain joins TRBV6-1 to TRBJ1-1; possibly TRBD1 for D (6 bases). Germline V gene sequence: CDR1 MNHNS, CDR2 SASEGT. CDR3 length equals 13 residues. V was cut by 1 base and J by 4 bases, with 7 bases left in between. CDR3 sequence: CASSEEGGTEAFF. The CDR3 coding sequence is TGTGCCAGCAGTGAAGAGGGGGGCACTGAAGCTTTCTTT.

DNA of the CDR3: TGCGCCAGCAGCGGGACGGGGGTGGCGTACAATCAGCCCCAGCATTTT. Its translation: CASSGTGVAYNQPQHF. This chain connects TRBV5-1 to TRBJ1-5, with D possibly TRBD1 on 5 matching bases. The CDR3 extends over 16 amino acids. Trimming cost V 4 bases and J 3 bases, with 17 bases left between them. Germline loops: CDR1 SGHRS, CDR2 YFSETQ.

The rearrangement uses TRBV12-5 and TRBJ2-7, with 7 bases lining up with TRBD2. This CDR3 is 15 amino acids long. Germline CDR1 is LGHNT and CDR2 is FRNRAP. V lost 5 bases and J lost 3; bases outside the gene matches: 10. The DNA of the CDR3 is TGTGCTAGTGGTCCAGCGGGAAGAGCGAGCTACGAGCAGTACTTC. Protein sequence: CASGPAGRASYEQYF.

The V and J genes are TRBV10-3 and TRBJ2-3, with 10 bases identical to TRBD2. The germline V gene encodes CDR1 ENHRY and CDR2 SYGVKD. The CDR3 covers 15 residues. J gave up 1 base and V 4 bases, and 2 bases lay outside the gene matches. This CDR3 is CAISALAGGTDTQYF. The CDR3 nucleotides read TGTGCCATCAGTGCTCTAGCGGGAGGCACAGATACGCAGTATTTT.

The genes are TRBV6-1 and TRBJ1-1, with 8 bases that match TRBD1. The germline gives CDR1 MNHNS, CDR2 SASEGT. The CDR3 is 15 residues long. The J segment lost 5 bases and the V segment lost 7 bases, leaving 12 bases of the junction unmatched. The CDR3 DNA is TGTGCCAGCACGACAGGGGAGGTCGGGGGGACTGAAGCTTTCTTT. This encodes CASTTGEVGGTEAFF.

The genes are TRBV11-2 and TRBJ2-4; possibly TRBD1 for D (5 bases). The germline V and J ends were trimmed by 2 bases and 8 bases, with 16 bases remaining between them. The CDR3 consists of 15 residues. Germline lookup yields CDR1 SGHAT and CDR2 FQNNGV. CDR3: CASSLSRAGQDIQYF. In nucleotides, the CDR3 is TGTGCCAGCAGCTTATCACGGGCAGGGCAGGACATTCAGTACTTC.